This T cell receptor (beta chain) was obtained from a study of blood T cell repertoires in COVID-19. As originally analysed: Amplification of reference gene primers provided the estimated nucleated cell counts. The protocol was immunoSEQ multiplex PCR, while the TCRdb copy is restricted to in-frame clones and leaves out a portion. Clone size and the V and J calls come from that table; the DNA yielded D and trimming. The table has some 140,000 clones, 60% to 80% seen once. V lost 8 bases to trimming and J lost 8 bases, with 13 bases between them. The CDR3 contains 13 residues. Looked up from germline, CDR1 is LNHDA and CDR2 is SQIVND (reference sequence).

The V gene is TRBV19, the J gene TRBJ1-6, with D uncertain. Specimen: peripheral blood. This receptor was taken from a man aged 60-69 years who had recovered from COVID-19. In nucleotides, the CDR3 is TGTGCCAGTTCTGCGAAAGTCGATTCACCCCTCCACTTT. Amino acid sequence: CASSAKVDSPLHF.